This T cell receptor beta chain was retrieved from a study of blood T cell repertoires in COVID-19. Study details: Italy, Spain and the United States were the sources of the convalescent and acute COVID-19 samples. Nucleic acid was either cDNA or gDNA, and it came from T cells, B-cell-depleted T cells, or PBMCs.

As processed by the authors: Nucleated cell counts were estimated from reference gene primer amplification. Assay used: immunoSEQ multiplex PCR; TCRdb lists only in-frame clones, some missing. Clone size and V and J calls were adopted from that table, with D and trimming inferred from the DNA. The table shows 150,000 to 200,000 clones, with more than 75% occurring only once. CDR1 and CDR2 (germline): GTSNPN, SVGIG (reference sequence). The V end lost 2 bases, the J end lost 5 bases, and 12 bases lay between the germline ends. This CDR3 region has 14 residues. This clonotype originated in a man in his forties with active or convalescent COVID-19. This chain connects TRBV30 to TRBJ1-4, with D unresolved. Sequencing was carried out using peripheral blood. This CDR3 is CAWSRGLGNEKLFF. CDR3 nucleotide sequence: TGTGCCTGGAGTCGCGGGCTGGGGAATGAAAAACTGTTTTTT.